These 5 T cell receptor beta chains were sequenced from one sample in a study of T cells in Graves' hyperthyroidism and ophthalmopathy. TCR beta CDR3 sequences were amplified from RNA transcripts. The HTBI primer set was used in a first-round RT-PCR of the TCR CDR3. TCRdb ran MiXCR on the multiplex PCR reads and lists one entry per CDR3 protein. The data hold approximately 370,000 distinct CDR3 sequences, with about 17% observed a single time. Material for sequencing was blood. These receptors all stem from a woman younger than 45 with Graves' hyperthyroidism that later progressed to Graves' ophthalmopathy.

Here the CDR3 reads CASSLGENSGELFF. In nucleotides, the CDR3 is TGTGCCAGCAGCTTAGGGGAGAATTCCGGGGAGCTGTTTTTT. This rearrangement joins TRBV7-7 to TRBJ2-2; possible D gene TRBD2, 5 bases. This CDR3 is built from 14 residues. Per the germline V gene, CDR1 is SSHAT and CDR2 is FNYEAQ (reference sequence). V was trimmed by 1 base and J by 6 bases, leaving 9 bases between them. Full variable domain (missing parts from reference TRBV7-7 and TRBJ2-2): GAGVSQSPRYKVTKRGQDVTLRCDPISSHATLYWYQQALGQGPEFLTYFNYEAQPDKSGLPSDRFSAERPEGSISTLTIQRTEQRDSAMYRCASSLGENSGELFFGEGSRLTVL.

This clonotype was detected ten times or more. The chain employs TRBV28 and TRBJ2-3, with D perhaps matching TRBD2 (6 bases). V was shortened by 7 bases and J by 1 base, with 18 bases between the two germline ends. Germline V gene lookup returns CDR1 MDHEN and CDR2 SYDVKM. The CDR3 spans 16 residues. The CDR3 nucleotides read TGTGCCAGCAACAAGTCTCCTGCGGGACGCACAGATACGCAGTATTTT. Its translation is CASNKSPAGRTDTQYF.

This clonotype was seen many times. The chain carries TRBV2 and TRBJ1-5; TRBD1 aligns across 7 bases. The CDR3 runs 14 residues. Germline V gives CDR1 SNHLY, CDR2 FYNNEI. Losses at the gene ends were 5 bases for V and 7 bases for J; bases not matched to a gene: 8. Written as DNA, the CDR3 is TGTGCCAGCAGTAGAGACAGGGCTCCCCAGCCCCAGCATTTT. Protein sequence: CASSRDRAPQPQHF.

The gene calls are TRBV27 and TRBJ2-2; TRBD1 aligns across 10 bases. The CDR3 has 19 residues. The ends lost 3 bases at V and 5 bases at J; junction bases unmatched: 15. Germline V CDR1 and CDR2: MNHEY, SMNVEV (reference sequence). CDR3 sequence reads: CASSLLYTGGTGVTGELFF. The DNA for the CDR3 is TGTGCCAGCAGTTTGCTCTATACGGGAGGGACAGGGGTAACCGGGGAGCTGTTTTTT.

This clonotype was seen repeatedly, ten times or more. The chain is built from TRBV6-1 and TRBJ2-2; weak D call: TRBD1 (6 bases). Germline-derived CDR1 and CDR2 are MNHNS and SASEGT. The CDR3 has 14 amino acids. Trimming took 3 bases from V and 3 from J, leaving 8 bases between them. The DNA for the CDR3 is TGTGCCAGCAGTGAGACAGGTTACACCGGGGAGCTGTTTTTT. As protein: CASSETGYTGELFF.